This passage covers 2 T cell receptor beta chains from one sample sequenced in a study of regulatory T cells in long-lasting Graves disease. Arm-PCR of CDR3 regions and iRepertoire HTBI primers were the basis on which TCR beta libraries were built. TCRdb re-analysed the multiplex PCR reads in MiXCR, keeping a single row per CDR3 protein. The sample has roughly 560,000 distinct CDR3 sequences, more than 10% seen once. The time point was: newly diagnosed GD, antithyroid drugs for less than 3 months. From PBMCs, RNA was extracted and then used to make the TCR library. The sample was also reused in another study, on T cells in Graves' hyperthyroidism and ophthalmopathy.

The specimen comprised peripheral blood mononuclear cells (PBMCs), sampled at new diagnosis, from a patient treated with antithyroid drugs. The receptors originated from a woman aged 25-40 years with Graves disease.

The gene calls are TRBV11-3 and TRBJ2-7; 8 bases are shared with TRBD1. Germline lookup yields CDR1 SGHNT and CDR2 YENEEA. The CDR3 is 16 amino acids. J gave up 2 bases and V 3 bases, and 9 bases lay outside the gene matches. The CDR3 nucleotides are TGTGCCAGCAGCTTGGGGACAGGCTACCTTACCTACGAGCAGTACTTC. Its protein product is CASSLGTGYLTYEQYF.

This clonotype was counted at least ten times. The chain recombines TRBV27 with TRBJ2-7, with D possibly being TRBD1 or TRBD2 (5 bases each). This CDR3 comprises 13 residues. Germline assignment: CDR1 MNHEY and CDR2 SMNVEV (reference sequence). Trimming took off 6 bases at V and 5 bases at J, with 14 bases between the two ends. This CDR3 reads CASSPQLGDEQYF. Here the CDR3 DNA reads TGTGCCAGCAGCCCACAACTGGGGGACGAGCAGTACTTC.